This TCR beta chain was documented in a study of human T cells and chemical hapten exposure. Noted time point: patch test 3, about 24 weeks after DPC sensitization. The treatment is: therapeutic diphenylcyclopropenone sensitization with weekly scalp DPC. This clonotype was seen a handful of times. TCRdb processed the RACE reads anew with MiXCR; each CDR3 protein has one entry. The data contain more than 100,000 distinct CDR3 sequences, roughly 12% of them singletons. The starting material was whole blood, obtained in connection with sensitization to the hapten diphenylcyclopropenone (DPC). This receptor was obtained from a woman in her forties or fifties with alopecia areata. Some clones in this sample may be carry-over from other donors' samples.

CDR3 DNA sequence: TGTGCCAGCAGTTACTCTTCGGGGGTAGAAGCTTTCTTT. The encoded protein is CASSYSSGVEAFF. This chain uses TRBV6-5 with TRBJ1-1; TRBD1 might be the D (5 bases). Trimming shortened V by 0 bases and J by 8 bases, and 10 bases separated the two germline ends. Germline assignment: CDR1 MNHEY and CDR2 SVGAGI. This CDR3 comprises 13 residues.